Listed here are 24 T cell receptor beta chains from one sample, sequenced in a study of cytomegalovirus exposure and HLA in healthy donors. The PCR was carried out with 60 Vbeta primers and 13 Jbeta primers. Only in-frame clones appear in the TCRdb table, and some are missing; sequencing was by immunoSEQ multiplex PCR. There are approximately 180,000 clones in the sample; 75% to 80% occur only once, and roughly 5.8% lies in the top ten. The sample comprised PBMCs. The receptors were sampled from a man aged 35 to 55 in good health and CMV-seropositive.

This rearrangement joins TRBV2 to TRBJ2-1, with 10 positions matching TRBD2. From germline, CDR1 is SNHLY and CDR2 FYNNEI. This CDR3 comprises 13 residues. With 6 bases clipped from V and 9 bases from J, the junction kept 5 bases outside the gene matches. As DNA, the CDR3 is TGTGCCAGCAGCTCTAGCGGGAGAGGTGAGCAGTTCTTC. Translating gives CASSSSGRGEQFF. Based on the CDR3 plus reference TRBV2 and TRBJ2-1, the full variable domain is EPEVTQTPSHQVTQMGQEVILRCVPISNHLYFYWYRQILGQKVEFLVSFYNNEISEKSEIFDDQFSVERPDGSNFTLKIRSTKLEDSAMYFCASSSSGRGEQFFGPGTRLTVL.

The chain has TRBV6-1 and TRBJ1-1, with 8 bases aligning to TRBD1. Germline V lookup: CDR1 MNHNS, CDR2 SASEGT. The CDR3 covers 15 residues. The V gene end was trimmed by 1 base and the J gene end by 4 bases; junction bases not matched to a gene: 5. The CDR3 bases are TGTGCCAGCAGTGAAGATATCAGGGGGCCCACTGAAGCTTTCTTT. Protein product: CASSEDIRGPTEAFF.

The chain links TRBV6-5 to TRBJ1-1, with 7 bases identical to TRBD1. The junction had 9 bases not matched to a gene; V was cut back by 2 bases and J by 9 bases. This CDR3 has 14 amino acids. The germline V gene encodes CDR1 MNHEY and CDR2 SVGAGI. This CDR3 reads CASSYGQGGRQAFF. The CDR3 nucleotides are TGTGCCAGCAGTTACGGGCAAGGGGGCCGTCAAGCTTTCTTT.

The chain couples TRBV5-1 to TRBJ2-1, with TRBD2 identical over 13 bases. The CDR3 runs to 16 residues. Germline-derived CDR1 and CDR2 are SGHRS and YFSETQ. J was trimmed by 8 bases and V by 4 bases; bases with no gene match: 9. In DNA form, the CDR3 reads TGCGCCAGCAGCGGAGCCGGACTAGCGGGAGCGGATGAGCAGTTCTTC. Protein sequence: CASSGAGLAGADEQFF.

CDR3 DNA sequence: TGTGCCAGCAGCCCCCGGGACAGGGGGCGATACGAGCAGTACTTC. Translating it yields CASSPRDRGRYEQYF. This chain connects TRBV11-3 to TRBJ2-7; 12 nucleotides align to TRBD1. CDR3 length: 15 amino acids. CDR1 is SGHNT and CDR2 is YENEEA in the germline V gene. The J segment lost 4 bases and the V segment lost 5 bases, leaving 6 bases of the junction unmatched.

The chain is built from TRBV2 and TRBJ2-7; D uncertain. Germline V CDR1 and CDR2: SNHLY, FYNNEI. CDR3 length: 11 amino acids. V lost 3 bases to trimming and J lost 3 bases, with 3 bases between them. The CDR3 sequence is CASSDHYEQYF. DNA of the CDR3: TGTGCCAGCAGTGACCACTACGAGCAGTACTTC.

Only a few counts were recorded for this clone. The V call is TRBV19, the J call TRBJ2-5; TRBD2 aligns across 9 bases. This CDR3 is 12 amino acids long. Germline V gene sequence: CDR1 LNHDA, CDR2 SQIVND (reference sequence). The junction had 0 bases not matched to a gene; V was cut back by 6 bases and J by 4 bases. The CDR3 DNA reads TGTGCCAGTAGACTAGCGGGAGAGACCCAGTACTTC. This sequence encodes CASRLAGETQYF.

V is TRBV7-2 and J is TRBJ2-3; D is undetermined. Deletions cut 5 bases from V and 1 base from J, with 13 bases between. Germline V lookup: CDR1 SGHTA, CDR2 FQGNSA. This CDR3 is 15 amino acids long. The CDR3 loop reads CASSPQGQGTDTQYF. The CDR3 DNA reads TGTGCCAGCAGCCCGCAAGGCCAGGGCACAGATACGCAGTATTTT.

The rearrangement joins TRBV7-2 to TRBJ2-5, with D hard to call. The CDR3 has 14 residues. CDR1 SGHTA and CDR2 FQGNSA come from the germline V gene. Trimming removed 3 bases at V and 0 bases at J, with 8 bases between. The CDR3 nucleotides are TGTGCCAGCAGCTTCGCAGTGTACCAAGAGACCCAGTACTTC. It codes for CASSFAVYQETQYF.

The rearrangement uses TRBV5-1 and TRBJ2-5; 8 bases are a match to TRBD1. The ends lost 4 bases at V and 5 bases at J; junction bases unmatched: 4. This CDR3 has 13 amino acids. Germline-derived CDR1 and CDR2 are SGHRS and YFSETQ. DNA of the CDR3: TGCGCCAGCAGCCCGGACAGGGCGGAGACCCAGTACTTC. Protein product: CASSPDRAETQYF.

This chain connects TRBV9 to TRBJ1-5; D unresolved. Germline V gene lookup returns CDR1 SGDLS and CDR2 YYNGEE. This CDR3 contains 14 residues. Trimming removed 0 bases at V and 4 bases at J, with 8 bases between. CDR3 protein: CASSVGTENQPQHF. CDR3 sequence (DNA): TGTGCCAGCAGCGTAGGAACAGAAAATCAGCCCCAGCATTTT.

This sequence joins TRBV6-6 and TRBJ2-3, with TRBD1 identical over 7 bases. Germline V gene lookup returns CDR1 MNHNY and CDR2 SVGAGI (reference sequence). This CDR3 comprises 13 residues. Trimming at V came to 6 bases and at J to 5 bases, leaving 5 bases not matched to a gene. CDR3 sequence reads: CASRSTGKDTQYF. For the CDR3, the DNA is TGTGCCAGCAGGTCGACAGGGAAAGATACGCAGTATTTT.

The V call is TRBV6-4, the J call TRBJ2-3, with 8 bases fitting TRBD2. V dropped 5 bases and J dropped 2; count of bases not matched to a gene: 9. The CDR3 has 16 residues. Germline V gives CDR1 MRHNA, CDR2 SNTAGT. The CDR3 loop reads CASSNVAGNPTDTQYF. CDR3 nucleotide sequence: TGTGCCAGCAGTAACGTAGCGGGAAACCCCACAGATACGCAGTATTTT.

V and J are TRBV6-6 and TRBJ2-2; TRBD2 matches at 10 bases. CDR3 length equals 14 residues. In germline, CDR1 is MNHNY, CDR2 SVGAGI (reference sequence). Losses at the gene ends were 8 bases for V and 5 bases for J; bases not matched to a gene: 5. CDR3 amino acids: CASRSGRVTGELFF. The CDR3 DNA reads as TGTGCCAGCCGGAGCGGGAGGGTAACCGGGGAGCTGTTTTTT.

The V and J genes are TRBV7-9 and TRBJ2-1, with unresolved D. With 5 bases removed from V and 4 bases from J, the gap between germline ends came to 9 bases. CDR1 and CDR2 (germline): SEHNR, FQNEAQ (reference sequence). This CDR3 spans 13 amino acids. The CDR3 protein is CASSDSTYNEQFF. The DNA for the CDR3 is TGTGCCAGCAGCGATTCGACTTACAATGAGCAGTTCTTC.

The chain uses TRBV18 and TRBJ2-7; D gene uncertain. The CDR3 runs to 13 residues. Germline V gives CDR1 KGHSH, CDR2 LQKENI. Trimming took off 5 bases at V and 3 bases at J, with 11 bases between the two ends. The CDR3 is CASSSQSVYEQYF. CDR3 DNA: TGTGCCAGCTCATCCCAATCAGTCTACGAGCAGTACTTC. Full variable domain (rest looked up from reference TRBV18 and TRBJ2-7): NAGVMQNPRHLVRRRGQEARLRCSPMKGHSHVYWYRQLPEEGLKFMVYLQKENIIDESGMPKERFSAEFPKEGPSILRIQQVVRGDSAAYFCASSSQSVYEQYFGPGTRLTVT.

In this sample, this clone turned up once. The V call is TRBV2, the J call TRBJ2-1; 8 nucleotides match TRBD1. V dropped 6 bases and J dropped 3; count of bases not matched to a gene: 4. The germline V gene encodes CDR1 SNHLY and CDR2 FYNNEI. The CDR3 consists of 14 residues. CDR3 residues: CASREDRDYNEQFF. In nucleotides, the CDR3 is TGTGCCAGCAGGGAGGACAGGGACTACAATGAGCAGTTCTTC.

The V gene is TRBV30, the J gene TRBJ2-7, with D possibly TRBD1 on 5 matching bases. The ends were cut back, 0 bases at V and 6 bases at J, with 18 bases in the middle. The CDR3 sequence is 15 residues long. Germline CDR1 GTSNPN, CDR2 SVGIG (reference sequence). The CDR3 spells CAWSVFGRAPSEQYF. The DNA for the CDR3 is TGTGCCTGGAGTGTCTTTGGCAGGGCCCCGTCCGAGCAGTACTTC. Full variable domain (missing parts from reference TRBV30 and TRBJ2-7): SQTIHQWPATLVQPVGSPLSLECTVEGTSNPNLYWYRQAAGRGLQLLFYSVGIGQISSEVPQNLSASRPQDRQFILSSKKLLLSDSGFYLCAWSVFGRAPSEQYFGPGTRLTVT.

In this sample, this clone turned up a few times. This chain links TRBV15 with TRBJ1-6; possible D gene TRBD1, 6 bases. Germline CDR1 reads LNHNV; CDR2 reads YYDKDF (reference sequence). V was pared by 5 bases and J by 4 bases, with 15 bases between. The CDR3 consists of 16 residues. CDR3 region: CATSERGGQYNSPLHF. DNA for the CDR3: TGTGCCACCAGCGAGAGGGGGGGACAATATAATTCACCCCTCCACTTT.

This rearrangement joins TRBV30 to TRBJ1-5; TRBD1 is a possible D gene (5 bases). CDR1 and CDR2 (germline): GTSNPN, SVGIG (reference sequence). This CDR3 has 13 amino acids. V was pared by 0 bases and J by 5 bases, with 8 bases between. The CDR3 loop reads CAWSVDRYQPQHF. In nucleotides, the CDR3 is TGTGCCTGGAGTGTTGACAGATATCAGCCCCAGCATTTT.

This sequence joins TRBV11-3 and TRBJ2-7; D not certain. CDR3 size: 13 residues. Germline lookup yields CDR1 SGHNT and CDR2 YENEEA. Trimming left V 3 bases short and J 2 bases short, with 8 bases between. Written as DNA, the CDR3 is TGTGCCAGCAGCTTGGAGCATACCTACGAGCAGTACTTC. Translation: CASSLEHTYEQYF.

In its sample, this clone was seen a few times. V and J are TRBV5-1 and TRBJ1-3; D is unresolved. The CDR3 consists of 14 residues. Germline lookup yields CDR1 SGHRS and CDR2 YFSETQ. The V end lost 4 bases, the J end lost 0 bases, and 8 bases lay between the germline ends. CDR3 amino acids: CASSPYSSGNTIYF. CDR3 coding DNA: TGCGCCAGCAGCCCGTACAGCTCTGGAAACACCATATATTTT.

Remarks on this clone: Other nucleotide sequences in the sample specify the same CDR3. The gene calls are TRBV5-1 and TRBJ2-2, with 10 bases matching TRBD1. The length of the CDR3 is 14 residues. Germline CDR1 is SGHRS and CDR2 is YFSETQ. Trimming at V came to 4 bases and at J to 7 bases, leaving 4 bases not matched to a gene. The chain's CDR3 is CASSPGQGFGELFF. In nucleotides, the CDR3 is TGCGCCAGCAGCCCGGGACAGGGGTTCGGGGAGCTGTTTTTT.

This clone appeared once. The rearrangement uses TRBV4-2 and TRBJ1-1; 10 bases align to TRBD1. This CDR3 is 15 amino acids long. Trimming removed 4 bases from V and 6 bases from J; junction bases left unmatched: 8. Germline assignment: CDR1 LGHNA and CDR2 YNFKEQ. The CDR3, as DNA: TGTGCCAGCAGCCGCCTCGGACAGGGGGAGGCTGAAGCTTTCTTT. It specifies CASSRLGQGEAEAFF.